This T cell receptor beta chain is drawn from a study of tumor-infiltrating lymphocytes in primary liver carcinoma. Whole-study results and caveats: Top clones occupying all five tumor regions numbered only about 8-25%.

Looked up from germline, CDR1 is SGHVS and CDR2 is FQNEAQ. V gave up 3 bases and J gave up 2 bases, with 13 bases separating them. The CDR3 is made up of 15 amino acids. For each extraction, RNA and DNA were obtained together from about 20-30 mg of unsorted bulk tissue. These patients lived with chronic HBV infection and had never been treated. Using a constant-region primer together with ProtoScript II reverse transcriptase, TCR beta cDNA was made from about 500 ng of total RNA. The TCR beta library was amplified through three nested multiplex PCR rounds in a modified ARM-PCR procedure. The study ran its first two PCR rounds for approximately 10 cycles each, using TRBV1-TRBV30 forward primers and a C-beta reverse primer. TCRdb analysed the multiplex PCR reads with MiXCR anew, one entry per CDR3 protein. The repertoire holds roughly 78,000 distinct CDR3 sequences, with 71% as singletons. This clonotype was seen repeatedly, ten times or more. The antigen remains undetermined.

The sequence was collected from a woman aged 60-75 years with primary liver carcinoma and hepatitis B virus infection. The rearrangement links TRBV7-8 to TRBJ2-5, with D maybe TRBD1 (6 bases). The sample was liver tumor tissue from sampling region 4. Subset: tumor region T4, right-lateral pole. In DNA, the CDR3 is TGTGCCAGCAGCTTTTATGGACAGAGACAAGAGACCCAGTACTTC. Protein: CASSFYGQRQETQYF.